Listed below are T cell receptor beta chains from one sample, sequenced in a study of blood T cell repertoires in COVID-19. Assay used: immunoSEQ multiplex PCR; TCRdb lists only in-frame clones, some missing. Among approximately 64,000 clones listed, 88% were seen once. The specimen was peripheral blood. The source is a woman aged 60-70 years with COVID-19, enrolled during active disease. Each CDR3 is given with its conserved first and last residue. D genes are given only for firm matches. Clone size is stated in some rows and not others, as once, few, many or a class when expanded.

clone_size j_call d_call v_call cdr3_aa cdr3_nt
. TRBJ2-7 . TRBV4-1 CASSQASASPPYEQYF TGCGCCAGCAGCCAAGCCTCGGCTAGTCCACCCTACGAGCAGTACTTC
. TRBJ1-6 . TRBV15 CATSRDRQVYNSPLHF TGTGCCACCAGCAGAGATCGACAGGTCTATAATTCACCCCTCCACTTT
once TRBJ1-1 TRBD1 TRBV12-5 CASGFQVGQGMNTEAFF TGTGCTAGTGGTTTCCAAGTTGGACAGGGGATGAACACTGAAGCTTTCTTT
. TRBJ2-3 . TRBV21-1 CASRPRDTSTDTQYF TGTGCCAGCAGACCGAGGGACACCAGCACAGATACGCAGTATTTT
. TRBJ1-3 . TRBV2 CASRTGSSGNTIYF TGTGCCAGCAGAACAGGGTCCTCTGGAAACACCATATATTTT
. TRBJ1-4 TRBD1 TRBV11-3 CASSSRQGLMVGEKLFF TGTGCCAGCAGCTCTCGACAGGGGCTGATGGTGGGTGAAAAACTGTTTTTT
. TRBJ1-1 . TRBV11-3 CASSPPRGGNTEAFF TGTGCCAGCAGCCCCCCCCGGGGGGGGAACACTGAAGCTTTCTTT
few TRBJ2-3 TRBD2 TRBV5-1 CASSFGVSGGSTDTQYF TGCGCCAGCAGCTTCGGAGTTAGCGGGGGTAGCACAGATACGCAGTATTTT
once TRBJ2-1 TRBD2 TRBV5-1 CASSFRTSGGLLYNEQFF TGCGCCAGCAGCTTCCGTACTAGCGGGGGCCTACTCTACAATGAGCAGTTCTTC
. TRBJ1-6 . TRBV6-4 CASSGGIYNSPLHF TGTGCCAGCAGTGGAGGCATCTATAATTCACCCCTCCACTTT
. TRBJ1-3 . TRBV6-5 CASSPPPGNTIYF TGTGCCAGCAGTCCCCCTCCTGGAAACACCATATATTTT
once TRBJ2-7 . TRBV3-1/TRBV3-2 CASSPNRYEQYF TGTGCCAGCAGCCCAAACAGATACGAGCAGTACTTC
. TRBJ2-7 . TRBV7-2 CASSATVGVGYEQYF TGTGCCAGCAGCGCAACGGTCGGGGTCGGCTACGAGCAGTACTTC
. TRBJ2-7 . TRBV20-1 CSASHLTAYEQYF TGCAGTGCTAGTCATTTGACAGCCTACGAGCAGTACTTC
. TRBJ2-5 . TRBV7-2 CASSTYQETQYF TGTGCCAGCAGCACATACCAAGAGACCCAGTACTTC
. TRBJ2-3 . TRBV7-9 CAITPGSTDTQYF TGTGCCATCACCCCAGGGAGCACAGATACGCAGTATTTT
. TRBJ1-2 . TRBV28 CASSLDPERRGYTF TGTGCCAGCAGTTTGGATCCCGAACGGAGGGGCTACACCTTC
once TRBJ1-5 . TRBV28 CASSLSQAPLSNQPQHF TGTGCCAGCAGTTTATCGCAGGCACCCCTTAGCAATCAGCCCCAGCATTTT
. TRBJ1-2 TRBD1 TRBV6-5 CASSSGQAYGYTF TGTGCCAGCAGCTCAGGACAGGCCTATGGCTACACCTTC
. TRBJ2-1 TRBD2 TRBV2 CASSDVPRTSGENEQFF TGTGCCAGCAGTGATGTTCCTCGGACTAGCGGGGAAAATGAGCAGTTCTTC
. TRBJ1-4 TRBD1 TRBV2 CASNTGDDEKLFF TGTGCCAGCAACACAGGGGATGATGAAAAACTGTTTTTT
. TRBJ2-7 TRBD2 TRBV15 CATSRTSGENYEQYF TGTGCCACCAGCAGAACTAGCGGGGAGAACTACGAGCAGTACTTC
. TRBJ1-2 TRBD1 TRBV4-3 CASSPQASTPGQLQSYGYTF TGCGCCAGCAGCCCCCAAGCCTCCACTCCGGGACAGCTCCAGTCCTATGGCTACACCTTC
once TRBJ1-5 . TRBV6-5 CASSYSFDNIQPQHF TGTGCCAGCAGTTACTCGTTTGATAACATCCAGCCCCAGCATTTT
. TRBJ2-1 . TRBV15 CATSTDVAGNEQFF TGTGCCACCAGCACTGACGTTGCGGGCAATGAGCAGTTCTTC
few TRBJ1-1 TRBD1 TRBV27 CASQDRARTEAFF TGTGCCAGCCAGGACAGGGCGAGGACTGAAGCTTTCTTT
. TRBJ1-1 . TRBV29-1 CSVEDPVNTEAFF TGCAGCGTTGAAGATCCGGTGAACACTGAAGCTTTCTTT
. TRBJ2-2 TRBD1 TRBV7-8 CASSLETFRGLNGELFF TGTGCCAGCAGCTTAGAAACATTTAGGGGGCTTAACGGGGAGCTGTTTTTT
once TRBJ2-2 . TRBV7-2 CASSWGSGNTGELFF TGTGCCAGCAGCTGGGGTAGCGGGAACACCGGGGAGCTGTTTTTT
. TRBJ2-7 . TRBV13 CASSFGGNEQYF TGTGCCAGCAGCTTCGGAGGCAACGAGCAGTACTTC
. TRBJ2-7 . TRBV28 CASSRRAGGEQYF TGTGCCAGCAGCAGGCGGGCCGGGGGAGAGCAGTACTTC
. TRBJ2-2 . TRBV24-1 CATSDSGGGGELFF TGTGCCACCAGTGATAGCGGAGGAGGTGGGGAGCTGTTTTTT
. TRBJ2-7 . TRBV30 CACGFSYEQYF TGTGCCTGCGGGTTTTCCTACGAGCAGTACTTC
. TRBJ2-2 . TRBV2 CASSGLGPTNTGELFF TGTGCCAGCAGTGGGCTAGGCCCCACGAACACCGGGGAGCTGTTTTTT
. TRBJ2-3 TRBD2 TRBV2 CATSGGARDTQYF TGTGCCACCTCCGGGGGGGCCCGAGATACGCAGTATTTT
. TRBJ1-2 TRBD1 TRBV5-1 CASSGRSGTGGGDGYTF TGCGCCAGCAGTGGAAGGTCCGGGACAGGGGGCGGAGATGGCTACACCTTC
. TRBJ1-2 . TRBV4-1 CASSQAGVDYGYTF TGCGCCAGCAGCCAAGCGGGGGTCGACTATGGCTACACCTTC
. TRBJ2-7 . TRBV27 CASSKAQGYEQYF TGTGCCAGCAGCAAGGCTCAGGGTTACGAGCAGTACTTC
. TRBJ1-4 TRBD1 TRBV28 CASSRGQFREKLFF TGTGCCAGCAGCAGGGGGCAATTCCGGGAAAAACTGTTTTTT
. TRBJ1-5 . TRBV28 CASTSGVYQPQHF TGTGCCAGCACCTCAGGGGTGTATCAGCCCCAGCATTTT
. TRBJ2-3 TRBD2 TRBV29-1 CSVGGTSGPDTQYF TGCAGCGTGGGTGGGACTAGCGGCCCAGATACGCAGTATTTT
. TRBJ2-1 . TRBV7-6 CASSLLGGRYNEQFF TGTGCCAGCAGCTTACTCGGGGGGCGATACAATGAGCAGTTCTTC
. TRBJ1-1 TRBD1 TRBV4-2 CASSQGGPGTGLAEAFF TGTGCCAGCAGCCAAGGTGGGCCCGGGACAGGGCTCGCTGAAGCTTTCTTT
. TRBJ2-3 . TRBV6-1 CASSEAASTDTQYF TGTGCCAGCAGCGAAGCAGCTAGCACAGATACGCAGTATTTT
. TRBJ1-1 TRBD1 TRBV12-3/TRBV12-4 CASSLDRGAFF TGTGCCAGCAGTTTAGACAGGGGAGCTTTCTTT
. TRBJ2-5 TRBD2 TRBV20-1 CSASPRTSGQETQYF TGCAGTGCTAGTCCCCGGACTAGCGGACAAGAGACCCAGTACTTC
. TRBJ2-5 TRBD1 TRBV18 CASSPNRGQETQYF TGTGCCAGCTCACCAAACAGGGGACAAGAGACCCAGTACTTC
. TRBJ1-2 TRBD1 TRBV7-9 CASSHNRGPFYGYTF TGTGCCAGCAGTCATAACAGGGGCCCCTTCTATGGCTACACCTTC
. TRBJ1-4 . TRBV9 CASSVAPGGEEKLFF TGTGCCAGCAGCGTAGCCCCTGGGGGGGAGGAAAAACTGTTTTTT
few TRBJ1-4 . TRBV3-1/TRBV3-2 CASSQGRSEKLFF TGTGCCAGCAGCCAGGGGCGCTCGGAAAAACTGTTTTTT
. TRBJ1-2 TRBD1 TRBV12-3/TRBV12-4 CASNPGGYYGYTF TGTGCCAGCAATCCAGGGGGCTACTATGGCTACACCTTC
. TRBJ2-1 . TRBV18 CASSPNRWSSYNEQFF TGTGCCAGCTCACCCAATCGTTGGAGCTCCTACAATGAGCAGTTCTTC
. TRBJ2-1 . TRBV12-3/TRBV12-4 CASKTANNEQFF TGTGCCAGCAAGACAGCGAACAATGAGCAGTTCTTC
few TRBJ2-1 . TRBV25-1 CASSEDWLNNEQFF TGTGCCAGCAGTGAAGACTGGCTAAACAATGAGCAGTTCTTC
. TRBJ2-1 TRBD2 TRBV7-2 CASSLGLADYNEQFF TGTGCCAGCAGCCTCGGACTAGCGGATTACAATGAGCAGTTCTTC
. TRBJ2-1 . TRBV3-1/TRBV3-2 CASSRRTEQFF TGTGCCAGCAGCCGCCGGACAGAGCAGTTCTTC
. TRBJ2-7 . TRBV12-3/TRBV12-4 CASSLSSVQYF TGTGCCAGCAGTTTATCGTCGGTGCAGTACTTC
. TRBJ1-1 TRBD1 TRBV2 CASRVMTGFDTEAFF TGTGCCAGCAGGGTCATGACAGGGTTTGACACTGAAGCTTTCTTT
. TRBJ2-1 TRBD2 TRBV7-9 CASTRLAGEYNEQFF TGTGCCAGCACCCGACTAGCGGGAGAGTACAATGAGCAGTTCTTC
. TRBJ1-2 TRBD1 TRBV19 CASTPSSGGIGGYTF TGTGCCAGTACCCCTTCCTCAGGGGGAATAGGTGGCTACACCTTC